These T cell receptor beta chains were read from a single sample in a study of beta chain features in type 1 diabetes. TCRdb's copy holds only in-frame clones and misses some; the assay was immunoSEQ multiplex PCR. This table has more than 300,000 clones, over 9% appearing once. The sample was central memory CD4+ T cells from blood. Receptors originate from a man younger than 45 with type 1 diabetes. The conserved cysteine and the conserved F or W are not part of the CDR3 here. Each record gives: V gene, CDR3 protein.

v_call: TRBV25-1; cdr3_aa: ASSGNLPNTGELF
v_call: TRBV5-4; cdr3_aa: ASSQGGDRY
v_call: TRBV29-1; cdr3_aa: SAGTANEKLF
v_call: TRBV7-2; cdr3_aa: ASSSFNNEQF
v_call: TRBV7-2; cdr3_aa: ASSLDPGTYT
v_call: TRBV10-1; cdr3_aa: ASSEGGQGYT
v_call: TRBV6-5; cdr3_aa: ASTAREWNEQF
v_call: TRBV6-5; cdr3_aa: ASRGGSGGKNIQY
v_call: TRBV6-1; cdr3_aa: ASGPRRYEQY
v_call: TRBV28; cdr3_aa: ASSLKSTGELF
v_call: TRBV27; cdr3_aa: ASSLVYQETQY
v_call: TRBV27; cdr3_aa: ASSLSWAGAVETQY
v_call: TRBV6-1; cdr3_aa: ASSGGYSGANVLT
v_call: TRBV18; cdr3_aa: ASSPRTDYNEQF
v_call: TRBV28; cdr3_aa: ASSLGRVADTQY
v_call: TRBV6-6; cdr3_aa: ASRVGQVAGYT
v_call: TRBV30; cdr3_aa: AWTRQGPGELF
v_call: TRBV5-8; cdr3_aa: ASSRQGREDTQY
v_call: TRBV30; cdr3_aa: AWSSGVAAGANVLT
v_call: TRBV11-3; cdr3_aa: ASSPGGSSGNEQF
v_call: TRBV25-1; cdr3_aa: ASSERDRGVGSNQPQH
v_call: TRBV10-3; cdr3_aa: AIGDHEQF
v_call: TRBV10-3; cdr3_aa: AISEFGLANSYEQY
v_call: TRBV7-3; cdr3_aa: ASKPPDYNEQF
v_call: TRBV11-2; cdr3_aa: ASSSQGSNQPQH
v_call: TRBV11-2; cdr3_aa: ASSLSVVGQPQH
v_call: TRBV2; cdr3_aa: ASQGRDGPTDTQY
v_call: TRBV29-1; cdr3_aa: SVAREGRF
v_call: TRBV5-1; cdr3_aa: ASSSGQVYNEQF
v_call: TRBV30; cdr3_aa: AWKGRLGSANEKLF
v_call: TRBV2; cdr3_aa: ASEGIRGHEQY
v_call: TRBV5-1; cdr3_aa: ASSSDFNQPQH
v_call: TRBV28; cdr3_aa: ASRPADSHVNYGYT
v_call: TRBV6-1; cdr3_aa: ASSTSGKDQPQH
v_call: TRBV11-1; cdr3_aa: ASSFAGTVQETQY
v_call: TRBV19; cdr3_aa: ASPPGLSNTGELF
v_call: TRBV29-1; cdr3_aa: SGDRGEGYT
v_call: TRBV10-3; cdr3_aa: AITATSGRTYNEQF
v_call: TRBV27; cdr3_aa: ASSLSGYSTLSYEQY
v_call: TRBV30; cdr3_aa: AWSVLEGSEQF
v_call: TRBV25-1; cdr3_aa: ASSEAPQVNEQF
v_call: TRBV19; cdr3_aa: ASSAQQGVVYNEQF
v_call: TRBV7-9; cdr3_aa: ASSWSHTNTEAF
v_call: TRBV5-1; cdr3_aa: ASSSGTSGSYEQY
v_call: TRBV28; cdr3_aa: ASSLTLEEQF
v_call: TRBV5-4; cdr3_aa: ASSPQTGGNTEAF
v_call: TRBV2; cdr3_aa: ASSDMGFEQF